These 4 T cell receptor beta chains originate from one sample sequenced in a study of T cell changes during pregnancy in multiple sclerosis. Assay: immunoSEQ multiplex PCR; the TCRdb copy retains only in-frame clones and omits some. This table holds approximately 46,000 clones, 90% found once. This material consisted of peripheral blood, taken after pregnancy. The receptors come from a female donor in good health, enrolled as a control in a pregnancy study.

V gene TRBV9 combines with J gene TRBJ2-7; 7 bases map to TRBD2. V dropped 2 bases and J dropped 2; count of bases not matched to a gene: 4. This CDR3 is 14 amino acids long. Germline CDR1 SGDLS, CDR2 YYNGEE. The CDR3 DNA follows: TGTGCCAGCAGCGTCGGGGCGGGAGCCTACGAGCAGTACTTC. Protein sequence: CASSVGAGAYEQYF.

The chain combines TRBV4-1 with TRBJ2-1; 7 bases line up with TRBD2. The junction had 21 bases not matched to a gene; V was cut back by 1 base and J by 6 bases. The CDR3 is made up of 20 amino acids. Germline CDR1 reads MGHRA; CDR2 reads YSYEKL. The CDR3 here is CASSQVGAGRSVGRPNEQFF. CDR3 coding DNA: TGCGCCAGCAGCCAAGTAGGAGCGGGACGATCGGTTGGGCGCCCCAATGAGCAGTTCTTC.

The rearrangement links TRBV5-4 to TRBJ1-2; TRBD1 matches 7 bases. The CDR3 contains 17 residues. Germline CDR1 is SGHNT and CDR2 is YYREEE (reference sequence). The trim removed 1 base at V and 3 bases at J, leaving 12 bases unmatched. CDR3 region: CASSLSTRGKGDYGYTF. CDR3 DNA: TGTGCCAGCAGCTTGTCGACCAGGGGGAAAGGGGACTATGGCTACACCTTC. The whole variable domain, filled in from reference TRBV5-4 and TRBJ1-2, reads ETGVTQSPTHLIKTRGQQVTLRCSSQSGHNTVSWYQQALGQGPQFIFQYYREEENGRGNFPPRFSGLQFPNYSSELNVNALELDDSALYLCASSLSTRGKGDYGYTFGSGTRLTVV.

The chain employs TRBV9 and TRBJ2-7; 7 bases map to TRBD1. Germline-derived CDR1 and CDR2 are SGDLS and YYNGEE. V shed 5 bases and J 2 bases; nucleotides not matched to a gene: 10. CDR3 length: 15 amino acids. The CDR3 is CASSPGQQTPYEQYF. The CDR3 DNA reads as TGTGCCAGCAGTCCGGGACAGCAAACCCCCTACGAGCAGTACTTC.